This T cell receptor (beta chain) was sequenced during a study of T cells in Graves' hyperthyroidism and ophthalmopathy. Study results and caveats: Most expanded thyroid clonotypes above 0.001 also appeared in blood. The model anticipated ophthalmopathy a median around six months pre-onset.

The germline gives CDR1 SGDLS, CDR2 YYNGEE. The CDR3 loop spans 16 amino acids. Trimming shortened V by 0 bases and J by 4 bases, and 13 bases separated the two germline ends. Using RNA transcripts as the source, TCR beta CDR3 regions were amplified. Carried out on the TCR CDR3, a first-round RT-PCR used the HTBI primer set. A single record per CDR3 protein comes from TCRdb applying MiXCR to the multiplex PCR reads. The data show 340,000 or so distinct CDR3 sequences, roughly 15% seen once. On this clonotype: No antigen is known for it.

The sequencing input was blood. The rearrangement joins TRBV9 to TRBJ2-2, with D perhaps TRBD1 or TRBD2 (5 bases each). This receptor was obtained from a man aged 25 to 45 with Graves' hyperthyroidism. The CDR3 sequence: CASSVGSWDGTGELFF. CDR3 nucleotide sequence: TGTGCCAGCAGCGTAGGTTCTTGGGACGGCACCGGGGAGCTGTTTTTT.